These 2 T cell receptor beta chains were sequenced from one sample in a study of technical replicates of blood from a few donors. Some clones are missing from TCRdb's copy, which holds only in-frame ones; the method was immunoSEQ multiplex PCR. The sample lists about 69,000 clones, 80% to 90% occurring once. Sequencing input: PBMCs. The receptors derive from a human donor in good health. Some clones in this sample may be carry-over from other donors' samples.

The chain carries TRBV9 and TRBJ1-3; perhaps TRBD1 as D (5 bases). This CDR3 has 16 amino acids. Germline CDR1 is SGDLS and CDR2 is YYNGEE. V lost 0 bases and J 0 bases, leaving 10 bases between the germline ends. The CDR3 DNA sequence: TGTGCCAGCAGCGTAGGGGGCAGCACCTCTGGAAACACCATATATTTT. Protein sequence: CASSVGGSTSGNTIYF.

The chain uses TRBV7-2 and TRBJ2-3; D might be TRBD1 (6 bases). This CDR3 comprises 16 residues. The V gene's germline CDR1 is SGHTA and CDR2 FQGNSA. V was shortened by 5 bases and J by 0 bases, with 15 bases between the two germline ends. CDR3 bases: TGTGCCAGCAGCAATAGTGGGGGCCTTAGCACAGATACGCAGTATTTT. As protein: CASSNSGGLSTDTQYF.